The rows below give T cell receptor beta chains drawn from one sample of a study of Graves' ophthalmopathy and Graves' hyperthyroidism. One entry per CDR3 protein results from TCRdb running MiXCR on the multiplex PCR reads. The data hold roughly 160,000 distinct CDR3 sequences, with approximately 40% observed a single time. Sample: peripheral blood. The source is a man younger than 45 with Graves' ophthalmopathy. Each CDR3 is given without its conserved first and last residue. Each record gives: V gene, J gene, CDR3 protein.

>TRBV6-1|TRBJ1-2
ASRDRGRGESH
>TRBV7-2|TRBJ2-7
ASSSTWGGDYEQY
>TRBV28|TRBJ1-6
ASSFPNTGSSYNSPLH
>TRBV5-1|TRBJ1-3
ASRGVVSGNTIY
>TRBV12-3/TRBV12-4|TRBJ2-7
ASSPGWTSVFTLDEQY
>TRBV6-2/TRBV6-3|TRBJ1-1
ASRVNTEAF
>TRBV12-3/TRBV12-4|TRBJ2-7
ASSPTRGGSSYEQY
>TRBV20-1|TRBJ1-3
SADTGNTIY
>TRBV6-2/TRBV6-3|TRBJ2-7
ASSYGVAYEQY
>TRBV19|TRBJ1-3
ASITTSSGNTIY
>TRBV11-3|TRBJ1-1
ASSLEGTGEAF
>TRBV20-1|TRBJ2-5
SVPPLAGGETQY
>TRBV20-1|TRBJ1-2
SASGGTGTGPYGYT
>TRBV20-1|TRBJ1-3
SARSYGTTGNTIY
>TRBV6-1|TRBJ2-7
ASDRAIHPTSKQY
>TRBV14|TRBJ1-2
ASSQVTGPNYGYT
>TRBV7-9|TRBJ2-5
ASSLDSDETQY
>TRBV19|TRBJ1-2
ASTFSGFSYGYT
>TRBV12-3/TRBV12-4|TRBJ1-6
ASSLRGDNSPLH
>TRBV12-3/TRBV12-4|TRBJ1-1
ASSFTLTEAF
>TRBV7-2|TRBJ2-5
ASRKGGPGVDQY
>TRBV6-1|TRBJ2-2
ASSEPLPNTGELF
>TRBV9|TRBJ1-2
ASSDSGQGYT
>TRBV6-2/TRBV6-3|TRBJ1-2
ASSYSGGRGYGYT
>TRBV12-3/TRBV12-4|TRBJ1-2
ASSPQGADFNGYT
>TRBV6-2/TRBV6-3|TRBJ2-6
ASSVSGANVLT
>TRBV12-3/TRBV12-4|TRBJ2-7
ASSYDQGGYEQY
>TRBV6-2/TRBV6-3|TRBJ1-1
ASSKVGWNTEAF
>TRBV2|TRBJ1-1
ASSESTGRAF
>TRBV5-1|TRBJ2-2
ASSGLAGGLANTGELF
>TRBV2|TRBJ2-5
ASSESGARRRRPQETQY
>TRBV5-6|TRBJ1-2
ASSLEGAFNYGYT
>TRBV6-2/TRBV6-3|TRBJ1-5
ASSYSGAVTENQPQH